Shown below are 32 T cell receptor beta chains from a single sample sequenced in a study of PD-L1 blockade in urothelial cancer. Method: immunoSEQ multiplex PCR; TCRdb's copy keeps in-frame clones and lacks some. The repertoire holds around 38,000 clones, with 86% as singletons. Described time point: peripheral blood 6 weeks after treatment start. The sequenced sample was PBMCs, obtained around atezolizumab (anti-PD-L1) treatment. These TCRs come from a man aged 55 to 70 with urothelial cancer.

The J gene is TRBJ2-5, the V gene TRBV18; possibly TRBD2 for D (5 bases). V was pared by 2 bases and J by 5 bases, with 15 bases between. The CDR3 runs to 15 residues. Germline CDR1 KGHSH, CDR2 LQKENI. The CDR3 sequence: CASSPFPDSGETQYF. The CDR3 nucleotides are TGTGCCAGCTCACCATTTCCCGACTCGGGGGAGACCCAGTACTTC.

In this sample, this clone turned up once. The chain is built from TRBV16 and TRBJ1-4, with unresolved D. The CDR3 is made up of 16 amino acids. With 1 base removed from V and 4 bases from J, the gap between germline ends came to 13 bases. Per the germline V gene, CDR1 is KGHSY and CDR2 is FQNENV. CDR3 sequence reads: CASSQYFSGINEKLFF. As DNA, the CDR3 is TGTGCCAGCAGCCAATATTTTTCGGGGATTAATGAAAAACTGTTTTTT.

This chain connects TRBV21-1 to TRBJ1-6. TRBV21-1 is tagged as a pseudogene. This CDR3 is built from 17 residues. CDR3 nucleotide sequence: TGTGCCAGCAGCAAATCTAGGAGGGGCGGGGAAATTTCACCCCTCCACTTT. Translated: CASSKSRRGGEISPLHF.

The CDR3 DNA follows: TGTGCCAGCAGCTCCCTCAATCAGCCCCAGCATTTT. This translates into CASSSLNQPQHF. The chain has TRBV7-9 and TRBJ1-5; no definite D call. The CDR3 has 12 residues. The germline V and J ends were trimmed by 4 bases and 3 bases, with 4 bases remaining between them. Germline assignment: CDR1 SEHNR and CDR2 FQNEAQ (reference sequence). Filled out from reference TRBV7-9 and TRBJ1-5, the complete variable domain reads DTGVSQNPRHKITKRGQNVTFRCDPISEHNRLYWYRQTLGQGPEFLTYFQNEAQLEKSRLLSDRFSAERPKGSFSTLEIQRTEQGDSAMYLCASSSLNQPQHFGDGTRLSIL.

The chain joins TRBV9 to TRBJ2-7; 10 nucleotides line up with TRBD2. The V segment lost 0 bases and the J segment 2 bases; nucleotides outside the gene matches: 2. There are 15 residues in the CDR3. Looked up from germline, CDR1 is SGDLS and CDR2 is YYNGEE. The CDR3 loop reads CASSVETSGAYEQYF. The CDR3, as DNA: TGTGCCAGCAGCGTAGAAACTAGCGGGGCCTACGAGCAGTACTTC.

The chain has TRBV2 and TRBJ1-6; no clear D gene. The germline V gene encodes CDR1 SNHLY and CDR2 FYNNEI. The CDR3 consists of 18 residues. Trimming left V 2 bases short and J 0 bases short, with 14 bases between. In nucleotides, the CDR3 is TGTGCCAGCAGTGAATTTCTGCAGGCAAGCTCCTATAATTCACCCCTCCACTTT. Translated: CASSEFLQASSYNSPLHF.

In this sample, this clone turned up a few times. CDR3 in amino acids: CASSPRRQATEAFF. The CDR3 coding sequence is TGTGCCAGCAGCCCAAGACGGCAGGCCACTGAAGCTTTCTTT. This chain joins TRBV7-9 and TRBJ1-1, with D unresolved. CDR1 is SEHNR, CDR2 FQNEAQ, per germline (reference sequence). CDR3 length: 14 amino acids. Trimming removed 5 bases at V and 4 bases at J, with 14 bases between.

This clone was recorded a few times. The chain joins TRBV25-1 to TRBJ1-2; D not resolved. The CDR3 length is 11 residues. Trimming took off 9 bases at V and 4 bases at J, with 9 bases between the two ends. Germline V gene sequence: CDR1 MGHDK, CDR2 SYGVNS. The CDR3 protein is CASYELYGYTF. CDR3 sequence (DNA): TGTGCCAGTTATGAGCTCTATGGCTACACCTTC.

The chain has TRBV7-2 and TRBJ2-7, with 10 positions matching TRBD1. From germline, CDR1 is SGHTA and CDR2 FQGNSA. The CDR3 is 15 amino acids. V was pared by 5 bases and J by 3 bases, with 7 bases of the junction left unmatched. The CDR3 is CASSLDRGNIYEQYF. As DNA, the CDR3 is TGTGCCAGCAGCCTGGACAGGGGGAATATCTACGAGCAGTACTTC. The whole variable domain, filled in from reference TRBV7-2 and TRBJ2-7, reads GAGVSQSPSNKVTEKGKDVELRCDPISGHTALYWYRQSLGQGLEFLIYFQGNSAPDKSGLPSDRFSAERTGGSVSTLTIQRTQQEDSAVYLCASSLDRGNIYEQYFGPGTRLTVT.

This clone was seen a single time. This chain connects TRBV7-9 to TRBJ1-5, with D unclear. The CDR3 is made up of 13 amino acids. Trimming removed 7 bases from V and 5 bases from J, with 12 bases in between. The germline CDR1 and CDR2 sequences are SEHNR and FQNEAQ (reference sequence). The chain's CDR3 is CASKGDLDQPQHF. The CDR3 coding sequence is TGTGCCAGCAAAGGAGACTTAGATCAGCCCCAGCATTTT.

The count of this clone is one. The chain recombines TRBV5-1 with TRBJ2-4; TRBD1 matches at 7 bases. The V and J ends lost 0 bases and 3 bases, in that order; junction bases with no gene match: 3. The length of the CDR3 is 15 residues. CDR1 SGHRS and CDR2 YFSETQ come from the germline V gene. CDR3 DNA: TGCGCCAGCAGCTTGGAGGGGGCGGGCAAAAACATTCAGTACTTC. Translated: CASSLEGAGKNIQYF.

The chain uses TRBV30 and TRBJ2-2; tentatively, D is TRBD2 (6 bases). Trimming removed 3 bases at V and 4 bases at J, with 12 bases between. The CDR3 extends over 14 amino acids. Germline CDR1 reads GTSNPN; CDR2 reads SVGIG (reference sequence). CDR3 nucleotide sequence: TGTGCCTGGAGCCTTAGCGGATTCACCGGGGAGCTGTTTTTT. This sequence encodes CAWSLSGFTGELFF.

This clone showed up just a few times. The chain combines TRBV4-1 with TRBJ1-1, with 8 bases fitting TRBD1. The trim removed 5 bases at V and 4 bases at J, leaving 9 bases unmatched. The CDR3 contains 15 residues. Germline CDR1 and CDR2: MGHRA and YSYEKL. The chain's CDR3 is CASSLRQGSGTEAFF. In nucleotides, the CDR3 is TGCGCCAGCAGCTTACGACAGGGGAGCGGCACTGAAGCTTTCTTT.

The rearrangement joins TRBV2 to TRBJ1-3; 7 bases map to TRBD1. The CDR3 spans 18 residues. CDR1 is SNHLY, CDR2 FYNNEI, per germline. Losses at the gene ends were 3 bases for V and 0 bases for J; bases not matched to a gene: 11. CDR3 in DNA: TGTGCCAGCAGTGAGATCCTGACAGGGCAAAGCTCTGGAAACACCATATATTTT. This sequence encodes CASSEILTGQSSGNTIYF.

The DNA of the CDR3 is TGTGCCAGCAGTACAGGGATGAACACTGAAGCTTTCTTT. Translated: CASSTGMNTEAFF. This chain joins TRBV27 and TRBJ1-1, with a tentative D call TRBD1 (6 bases). This CDR3 is built from 13 residues. Looked up from germline, CDR1 is MNHEY and CDR2 is SMNVEV (reference sequence). Trimming shortened V by 5 bases and J by 0 bases, and 7 bases separated the two germline ends.

Only one count was recorded for this clone. The CDR3 spells CASSQDVTGGHTGELFF. The CDR3 nucleotides read TGCGCCAGCAGCCAAGATGTTACGGGGGGCCACACCGGGGAGCTGTTTTTT. The chain uses TRBV4-3 and TRBJ2-2; D possibly corresponds to TRBD2 (7 bases). The length of the CDR3 is 17 residues. The germline V gene encodes CDR1 LGHNA and CDR2 YSLEER. V shed 0 bases and J shed 3 bases, with 14 bases lying between them.

In this sample, this clone turned up once. The chain has TRBV18 and TRBJ1-1, with TRBD1 identical over 12 bases. Germline lookup yields CDR1 KGHSH and CDR2 LQKENI. V shed 1 base and J 6 bases; nucleotides not matched to a gene: 3. The CDR3 extends over 15 amino acids. The DNA of the CDR3 is TGTGCCAGCTCACCACTCGGGACAGGGGGCTCTGAAGCTTTCTTT. Protein sequence: CASSPLGTGGSEAFF.

V and J are TRBV5-6 and TRBJ1-5; D is uncertain. The germline V gene has CDR1 SGHDT and CDR2 YYEEEE. Trimming took off 4 bases at V and 7 bases at J, with 12 bases between the two ends. The CDR3 runs to 13 residues. CDR3 bases: TGTGCCAGCAGCGCCCGGAACGGGCAGCCCCAGCATTTT. It codes for CASSARNGQPQHF.

CDR3 in amino acids: CAGSLAGGSYEQYF. DNA for the CDR3: TGTGCCGGATCTCTAGCGGGAGGGTCCTACGAGCAGTACTTC. This chain connects TRBV6-1 to TRBJ2-7, with 12 bases lining up with TRBD2. CDR1 is MNHNS, CDR2 SASEGT, per germline. V gave up 11 bases and J gave up 1 base; unmatched junction bases: 6. The CDR3 is 14 amino acids.

V gene TRBV7-2 combines with J gene TRBJ1-3; perhaps TRBD1 as D (5 bases). The V gene lost 4 bases and the J gene lost 3 bases, with 7 bases spanning the gap. The CDR3 has 13 amino acids. The germline V gene encodes CDR1 SGHTA and CDR2 FQGNSA. The CDR3 reads CASSSRGGNTIYF. As DNA, the CDR3 is TGTGCCAGCAGCTCTAGGGGTGGAAACACCATATATTTT.

The J gene is TRBJ2-7, the V gene TRBV19; TRBD1 might be the D (5 bases). The CDR3 contains 13 residues. CDR1 and CDR2 from the germline V gene are LNHDA and SQIVND (reference sequence). V was trimmed by 4 bases and J by 2 bases, leaving 9 bases between them. CDR3 nucleotide sequence: TGTGCCAGTAGTACCAGGGTCACCTACGAGCAGTACTTC. Amino acids: CASSTRVTYEQYF. Supplemented by reference TRBV19 and TRBJ2-7, the full variable domain reads DGGITQSPKYLFRKEGQNVTLSCEQNLNHDAMYWYRQDPGQGLRLIYYSQIVNDFQKGDIAEGYSVSREKKESFPLTVTSAQKNPTAFYLCASSTRVTYEQYFGPGTRLTVT.

The rearrangement uses TRBV4-1 and TRBJ1-5; D is uncertain. In germline, CDR1 is MGHRA, CDR2 YSYEKL. The CDR3 runs to 15 residues. V was cut by 7 bases and J by 7 bases, with 20 bases left in between. This CDR3 is CASTPTIVGEQPQHF. The CDR3 coding sequence is TGCGCCAGCACCCCTACCATTGTGGGCGAACAGCCCCAGCATTTT.

The J gene is TRBJ2-3, the V gene TRBV7-8, with 9 positions matching TRBD2. This CDR3 has 15 residues. V lost 1 base and J lost 1; bases outside the gene matches: 0. Germline V gene sequence: CDR1 SGHVS, CDR2 FQNEAQ. The CDR3 spells CASSLGTSGTDTQYF. As DNA, the CDR3 is TGTGCCAGCAGCTTAGGGACTAGCGGCACAGATACGCAGTATTTT. Based on the CDR3 plus reference TRBV7-8 and TRBJ2-3, the full variable domain is GAGVSQSPRYKVAKRGQDVALRCDPISGHVSLFWYQQALGQGPEFLTYFQNEAQLDKSGLPSDRFFAERPEGSVSTLKIQRTQQEDSAVYLCASSLGTSGTDTQYFGPGTRLTVL.

The gene calls are TRBV7-6 and TRBJ2-7, with D perhaps TRBD1 (6 bases). With 5 bases removed from V and 5 bases from J, the gap between germline ends came to 13 bases. In germline, CDR1 is SGHVS, CDR2 FNYEAQ. The CDR3 spans 13 residues. CDR3: CASSRQEWHEQYF. The CDR3 DNA is TGTGCCAGCAGCCGACAGGAATGGCACGAGCAGTACTTC.

This chain uses TRBV2 with TRBJ2-4; no definite D call. Germline CDR1 is SNHLY and CDR2 is FYNNEI. Trimming took off 5 bases at V and 2 bases at J, with 13 bases between the two ends. This CDR3 comprises 15 residues. This CDR3 is CASSPAAETKNIQYF. The CDR3 DNA reads TGTGCCAGCAGTCCCGCGGCAGAGACCAAAAACATTCAGTACTTC.

This clone was observed a single time. The CDR3 region has the DNA TGTGCCAGCAGTTTCGACAGGGGACCTTCTGTAAGCTACACCTTC. Translated: CASSFDRGPSVSYTF. The chain carries TRBV27 and TRBJ1-2; 8 bases agree with TRBD1. Germline V gene lookup returns CDR1 MNHEY and CDR2 SMNVEV (reference sequence). The CDR3 length is 15 residues. V was pared by 3 bases and J by 9 bases, with 12 bases of the junction left unmatched.

The gene calls are TRBV4-1 and TRBJ2-5; D might be TRBD1 (7 bases). Germline V CDR1 and CDR2: MGHRA, YSYEKL. CDR3 length: 16 residues. V was cut by 0 bases and J by 4 bases, with 15 bases left in between. CDR3 nucleotide sequence: TGCGCCAGCAGCCAAGATCACAGGGGAGGTCGAGAGACCCAGTACTTC. Its translation: CASSQDHRGGRETQYF.

The chain joins TRBV2 to TRBJ2-7; no firm D call. Between the trimmed V and J ends, which lost 6 bases and 0 bases, there was a span of 12 bases. Germline V gives CDR1 SNHLY, CDR2 FYNNEI. The CDR3 totals 14 residues. CDR3 coding DNA: TGTGCCAGCAGACCCAGGCGAGACTCCTACGAGCAGTACTTC. Translated, it gives CASRPRRDSYEQYF.

This clone was picked up one time. The chain recombines TRBV6-5 with TRBJ2-7, with a tentative D call TRBD2 (7 bases). This CDR3 has 14 amino acids. Germline V gene sequence: CDR1 MNHEY, CDR2 SVGAGI. Trimming took off 7 bases at V and 4 bases at J, with 17 bases between the two ends. CDR3 protein: CASTREGDGYEQYF. The CDR3 DNA is TGTGCCAGCACTAGGGAGGGGGACGGATACGAGCAGTACTTC.

This rearrangement joins TRBV7-8 to TRBJ2-7; TRBD1 matches at 10 bases. V was pared by 1 base and J by 7 bases, with 10 bases of the junction left unmatched. This CDR3 contains 16 residues. Germline values: CDR1 SGHVS, CDR2 FQNEAQ. The CDR3 sequence: CASSLGGQGVAGEQYF. The CDR3 bases are TGTGCCAGCAGCTTAGGAGGACAGGGGGTAGCAGGGGAGCAGTACTTC. Full variable domain (missing parts from reference TRBV7-8 and TRBJ2-7): GAGVSQSPRYKVAKRGQDVALRCDPISGHVSLFWYQQALGQGPEFLTYFQNEAQLDKSGLPSDRFFAERPEGSVSTLKIQRTQQEDSAVYLCASSLGGQGVAGEQYFGPGTRLTVT.

This clone has more than one count but fewer than ten. The chain carries TRBV27 and TRBJ1-1; D is uncertain. This CDR3 region has 13 residues. V was cut by 7 bases and J by 3 bases, with 12 bases left in between. Germline V gene data show CDR1 as MNHEY and CDR2 as SMNVEV (reference sequence). This chain's CDR3 is CASKTAADTEAFF. The CDR3 DNA is TGTGCCAGCAAAACGGCCGCGGACACTGAAGCTTTCTTT.

Here the CDR3 DNA reads TGCGCCAGCAGCCCCGCCGGGACTAGGATTCTGGAGACCCAGTACTTC. It encodes CASSPAGTRILETQYF. The chain employs TRBV5-1 and TRBJ2-5; 8 bases are a match to TRBD2. The ends lost 4 bases at V and 5 bases at J; junction bases unmatched: 13. Per the germline V gene, CDR1 is SGHRS and CDR2 is YFSETQ. CDR3 size: 16 residues.